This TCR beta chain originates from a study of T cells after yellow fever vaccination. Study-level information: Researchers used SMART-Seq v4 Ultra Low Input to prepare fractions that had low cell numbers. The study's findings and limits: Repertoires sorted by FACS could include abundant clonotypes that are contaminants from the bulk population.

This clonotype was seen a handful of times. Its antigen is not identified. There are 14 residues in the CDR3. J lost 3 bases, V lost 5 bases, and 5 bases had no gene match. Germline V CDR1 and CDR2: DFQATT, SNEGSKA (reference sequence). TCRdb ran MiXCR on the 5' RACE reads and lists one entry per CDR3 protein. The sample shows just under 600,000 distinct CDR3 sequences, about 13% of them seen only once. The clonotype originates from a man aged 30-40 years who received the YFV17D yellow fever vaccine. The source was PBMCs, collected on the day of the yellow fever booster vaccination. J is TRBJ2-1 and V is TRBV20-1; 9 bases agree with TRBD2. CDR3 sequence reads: CSALSGRHYNEQFF. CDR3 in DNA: TGCAGTGCTCTTAGCGGGAGACACTACAATGAGCAGTTCTTC.